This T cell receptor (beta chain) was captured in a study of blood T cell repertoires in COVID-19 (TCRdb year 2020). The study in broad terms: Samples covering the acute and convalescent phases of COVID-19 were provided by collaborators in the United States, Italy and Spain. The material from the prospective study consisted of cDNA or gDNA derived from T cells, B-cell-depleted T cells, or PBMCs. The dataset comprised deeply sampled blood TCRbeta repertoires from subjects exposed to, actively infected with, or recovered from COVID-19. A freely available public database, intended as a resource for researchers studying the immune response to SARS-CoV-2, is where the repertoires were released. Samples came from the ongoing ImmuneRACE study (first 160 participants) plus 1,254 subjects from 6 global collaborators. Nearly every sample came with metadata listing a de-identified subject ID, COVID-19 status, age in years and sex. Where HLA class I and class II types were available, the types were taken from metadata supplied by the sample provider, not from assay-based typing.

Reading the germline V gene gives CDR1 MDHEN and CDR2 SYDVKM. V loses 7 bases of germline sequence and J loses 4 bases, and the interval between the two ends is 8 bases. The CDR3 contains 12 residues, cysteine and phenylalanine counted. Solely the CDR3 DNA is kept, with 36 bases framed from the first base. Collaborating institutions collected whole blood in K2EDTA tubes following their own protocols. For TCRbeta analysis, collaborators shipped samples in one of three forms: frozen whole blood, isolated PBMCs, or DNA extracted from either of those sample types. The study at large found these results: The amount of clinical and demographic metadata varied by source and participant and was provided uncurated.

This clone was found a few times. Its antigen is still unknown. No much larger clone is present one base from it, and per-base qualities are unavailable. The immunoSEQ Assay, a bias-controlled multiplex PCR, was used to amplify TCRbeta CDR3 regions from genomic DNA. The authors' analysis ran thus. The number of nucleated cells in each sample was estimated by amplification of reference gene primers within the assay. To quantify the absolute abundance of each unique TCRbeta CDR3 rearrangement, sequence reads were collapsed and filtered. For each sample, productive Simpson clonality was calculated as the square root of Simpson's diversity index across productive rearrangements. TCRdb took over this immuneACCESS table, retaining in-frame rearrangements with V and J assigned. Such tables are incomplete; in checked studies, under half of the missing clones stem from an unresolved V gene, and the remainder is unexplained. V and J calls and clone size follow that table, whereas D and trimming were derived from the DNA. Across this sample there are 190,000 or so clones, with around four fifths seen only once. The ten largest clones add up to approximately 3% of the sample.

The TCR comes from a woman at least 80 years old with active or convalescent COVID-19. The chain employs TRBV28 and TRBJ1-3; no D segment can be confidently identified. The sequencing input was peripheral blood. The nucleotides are TGTGCCAGCAACTTTCGGGGAAACACCATATATTTT. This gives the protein CASNFRGNTIYF.